This T cell receptor (beta chain) is from a study of metastatic and nonmetastatic thyroid tumors. At the level of the study: The comparison covered peripheral blood and tumor or nodule tissue in malignant and benign thyroid patients.

Authors' processing steps: CDR3 differences across clinicopathological groups were used to build a distant-metastasis classifier for papillary thyroid cancer. Through MiXCR, TCRdb re-clonotyped the PCR reads. The V and J calls and clone size are TCRdb's, not the authors'. The data contain around 12,000 clones, 35% to 45% of them singletons. On this clone itself: The antigen is unknown.

Findings of the study overall: When malignant thyroid tumors were compared with benign nodules, TCR beta diversity was reportedly significantly higher in the malignant tumors. This held in both blood and tumor samples.

Trimming stripped 7 bases from V and 8 bases from J, with 20 bases between. Per germline, CDR1 LNHDA and CDR2 SQIVND (reference sequence). The CDR3 loop spans 14 amino acids. There were no patients who had received any treatment before thyroid surgery. The V call is TRBV19, the J call TRBJ1-2; TRBD1 is a possible D gene (5 bases). Sequencing input: tumor tissue. This clonotype originated in a female donor with papillary thyroid cancer or a benign thyroid nodule (not recorded which). Some clones in this sample may be carry-over from other donors' samples. The CDR3 DNA reads as TGTGCCAGTACACCATCAGGGACGCGCCGCGGCTACACCTTC. Protein sequence: CASTPSGTRRGYTF.